This TCR beta chain was profiled in a study of post-analysis software for immune sequencing data. On the study more broadly: Progressive-relapsing, secondary progressive and relapsing-remitting multiple sclerosis were among the disease courses included. Study results and caveats: Patients carried roughly five TRBV segments more frequently than controls did, and TRBV5-6, TRBV5-1 and TRBV20-1 were among them. Same-batch samples co-clustered strongly by F measure. Compared against controls, patients with multiple sclerosis displayed significantly lower normalized Chao1 diversity.

Carried by the TCR beta cDNA libraries were unique molecular identifiers. It was from approximately 0.91 to 9.4 million T cells that about 500,000 cDNA molecules came. TCRdb used MiXCR to reprocess the PCR reads, holding one entry per CDR3 protein. This table holds hundreds of thousands of distinct CDR3 sequences, more than 50% found once. The count of this clonotype is one. Its matching antigen is unknown. Germline V gene lookup returns CDR1 SGHDN and CDR2 FVKESK. V lost 6 bases and J 5 bases, leaving 16 bases between the germline ends. The CDR3 consists of 14 residues. This TCR came from a girl aged 2-9 years with multiple sclerosis. Input material: blood. The rearrangement links TRBV14 to TRBJ2-5, with D possibly called TRBD1 or TRBD2 (5 bases each). The CDR3 reads CASSPGPIWETQYF. The CDR3 DNA is TGTGCCAGCAGTCCGGGACCTATATGGGAGACCCAGTACTTC.